This T cell receptor (beta chain) emerged from a study of T cell responses to AZD1222 COVID-19 vaccine. Overall study findings and caveats: Reportedly, close to half of spike-specific TCRs are directed against unmutated variant regions. Spike-specific TCR breadth and depth went up after people got two AZD1222 doses. The donors showed a predominance of white British ancestry and of females, with possible underestimation of clonal diversity.

The CDR3 totals 12 residues. Germline assignment: CDR1 SGHNT and CDR2 YYREEE (reference sequence). Trimming stripped 2 bases from V and 6 bases from J, with 8 bases between. Produced via immunoSEQ multiplex PCR; TCRdb's table is partial and in-frame only. The sample lists some 150,000 clones; about nine tenths were seen once. Concerning this clone: Its antigen is currently unknown.

This clonotype was sampled from an adult in good health. This specimen was peripheral blood, taken on day 0 of AZD1222 vaccination. The V gene is TRBV5-4, the J gene TRBJ1-2; tentatively, D is TRBD1 (5 bases). CDR3 residues: CASSFQTDGYTF. The DNA of the CDR3 is TGTGCCAGCAGCTTCCAGACAGATGGCTACACCTTC.